The rows below give T cell receptor beta chains drawn from one sample of a study of CD8 T cells in ankylosing spondylitis. MiXCR, run by TCRdb on the 5' RACE reads, gives a single entry per CDR3 protein. Seen here are around 33,000 distinct CDR3 sequences, 7.2% observed once, and the top ten hold 10%. Specimen: blood, either unsorted or a sorted T cell fraction (not recorded which). These receptors were taken from a male donor with ankylosing spondylitis or in good health (not recorded which). Both conserved end residues are part of each CDR3. A D gene is named only where the DNA matches it firmly. Clone sizes are given selectively: once, few, many, or a class where the clone is expanded.

size	V	J	D	DNA	CDR3
many	TRBV10-3	TRBJ2-1	TRBD2	TGTGCCATCAGGGCCGGGACTAGCGGGAGGAATGAGCAGTTCTTC	CAIRAGTSGRNEQFF
few	TRBV4-1	TRBJ1-5	NA	TGCGCCAGCAGCCAAGCAAGTATCAATCAGCCCCAGCATTTT	CASSQASINQPQHF
many	TRBV5-1	TRBJ2-5	TRBD1	TGCGCCAGCAGCTTGGGCGGGACAGGATTTCAAGAGACCCAGTACTTC	CASSLGGTGFQETQYF
NA	TRBV11-2	TRBJ2-1	NA	TGTGCCAGCAGCAAAGGGTGGGCGGTGGATGAGCAGTTCTTC	CASSKGWAVDEQFF
many	TRBV12-3/TRBV12-4	TRBJ2-7	NA	TGTGCCAGCAGTTTTGGCAGTCCCTACGAGCAGTACTTC	CASSFGSPYEQYF
NA	TRBV3-1	TRBJ1-1	NA	TGTGCCAGCAGCCCACAGTTGGGGAACACTGAAGCTTTCTTT	CASSPQLGNTEAFF
medium-sized	TRBV29-1	TRBJ2-7	TRBD2	TGCAGCGTTGTCCAAGCGGGAGGAGGTCTTAGAGGCGAGCAGTACTTC	CSVVQAGGGLRGEQYF
many	TRBV6-5	TRBJ2-7	NA	TGTGCCAGCAGGGGGTCCTCCTACGAGCAGTACTTC	CASRGSSYEQYF
many	TRBV24-1	TRBJ2-3	NA	TGTGCCACCAGTGATTTGTGGCAGGGCACAGATACGCAGTATTTT	CATSDLWQGTDTQYF
few	TRBV12-3/TRBV12-4	TRBJ1-2	TRBD1	TGTGCCAGCAGACGGACAGGGAGGAACTATGGCTACACCTTC	CASRRTGRNYGYTF
few	TRBV7-8	TRBJ2-1	NA	TGTGCCAGCAGACTCCGCAATGAGCAGTTCTTC	CASRLRNEQFF
many	TRBV11-2	TRBJ2-3	TRBD2	TGTGCCAGTGGACTAGCGGCAGATACGCAGTATTTT	CASGLAADTQYF
many	TRBV6-6	TRBJ1-1	NA	TGTGCCAGCGGAACAGGGTTGAACACTGAAGCTTTCTTT	CASGTGLNTEAFF